The 16 T cell receptor beta chains below come from one sample, sequenced in a study of shared clonotypes between healthy human individuals. The repertoire was sequenced with immunoSEQ multiplex PCR; TCRdb's copy has only in-frame clones and lacks some. The sample includes 300,000 to 400,000 clones, more than 75% of them seen just once. Material: memory CD8+ T cells sorted from blood. Indicated subset: CD45RO+ cells pooled with CCR7-negative TemRA cells. The receptor source for this set is a man aged 18 to 29 in good health.

The rearrangement links TRBV6-6 to TRBJ1-2, with a weak D call TRBD1 (6 bases). The ends were cut back, 4 bases at V and 4 bases at J, with 13 bases in the middle. Germline CDR1 and CDR2: MNHNY and SVGAGI (reference sequence). The CDR3 loop spans 14 amino acids. The CDR3 region has the DNA TGTGCCAGCAGTTCGACGCAGGGGAGCTATGGCTACACCTTC. Protein: CASSSTQGSYGYTF.

This chain joins TRBV2 and TRBJ2-3, with 8 positions matching TRBD2. CDR3 size: 16 residues. V was pared by 4 bases and J by 4 bases, with 10 bases of the junction left unmatched. Germline V gives CDR1 SNHLY, CDR2 FYNNEI. This chain's CDR3 is CASSGVAGGFADTQYF. CDR3 coding DNA: TGTGCCAGCAGTGGCGTTGCGGGAGGATTTGCAGATACGCAGTATTTT.

CDR3 residues: CSVSGGLNQPQHF. CDR3 nucleotide sequence: TGCAGCGTCTCGGGAGGACTAAATCAGCCCCAGCATTTT. The chain combines TRBV29-1 with TRBJ1-5; D not certain. Trimming removed 6 bases from V and 4 bases from J, with 13 bases in between. CDR1 is SQVTM, CDR2 ANQGSEA, per germline. The CDR3 runs 13 residues.

The chain combines TRBV25-1 with TRBJ1-4; perhaps TRBD1 as D (5 bases). There are 12 residues in the CDR3. V lost 6 bases and J lost 6, with 8 bases in between. The germline V gene has CDR1 MGHDK and CDR2 SYGVNS. CDR3 loop: CASRRGDEKLFF. The CDR3 DNA follows: TGTGCCAGCAGGAGAGGGGATGAAAAACTGTTTTTT.

This clone appeared once. Other DNA sequences in this sample translate to the same CDR3. The genes are TRBV5-1 and TRBJ2-7; D is undetermined. The germline V gene has CDR1 SGHRS and CDR2 YFSETQ. Trimming shortened V by 1 base and J by 0 bases, and 5 bases separated the two germline ends. The CDR3 runs 13 residues. DNA for the CDR3: TGCGCCAGCAGCTTGACGGTCTCCTACGAGCAGTACTTC. Translating gives CASSLTVSYEQYF. Together with reference TRBV5-1 and TRBJ2-7, the CDR3 gives the full variable domain: KAGVTQTPRYLIKTRGQQVTLSCSPISGHRSVSWYQQTPGQGLQFLFEYFSETQRNKGNFPGRFSGRQFSNSRSEMNVSTLELGDSALYLCASSLTVSYEQYFGPGTRLTVT.

The genes are TRBV4-1 and TRBJ2-1; D unclear. Looked up from germline, CDR1 is MGHRA and CDR2 is YSYEKL. Between the trimmed V and J ends, which lost 1 base and 10 bases, there was a span of 5 bases. The CDR3 sequence is 11 residues long. The CDR3 bases are TGCGCCAGCAGCCAAGTCGGGGAGCAGTTCTTC. Translation gives CASSQVGEQFF.

This clone was seen ten or more times. V usage is TRBV5-3 and J usage is TRBJ2-5, with 9 nucleotides matching TRBD1. TRBV5-3 is an open reading frame whose function is uncertain. This CDR3 contains 15 residues. V was pared by 8 bases and J by 4 bases, with 12 bases of the junction left unmatched. Here the CDR3 reads CASRNEQGAGETQYF. In DNA form, the CDR3 reads TGTGCCAGCAGAAACGAACAGGGGGCTGGAGAGACCCAGTACTTC.

This clone was detected a few times. The chain carries TRBV7-9 and TRBJ2-2; D gene ambiguous. This CDR3 region has 13 residues. Looked up from germline, CDR1 is SEHNR and CDR2 is FQNEAQ (reference sequence). The V and J ends lost 5 bases and 3 bases respectively, with 7 bases between them. The CDR3 here is CASSPQYTGELFF. The CDR3 DNA reads as TGTGCCAGCAGCCCACAGTACACCGGGGAGCTGTTTTTT.

V is TRBV7-9 and J is TRBJ2-1; possible D gene TRBD2, 5 bases. V was trimmed by 5 bases and J by 2 bases, leaving 16 bases between them. The germline CDR1 and CDR2 sequences are SEHNR and FQNEAQ (reference sequence). The CDR3 is 16 amino acids. DNA for the CDR3: TGTGCCAGCAGCCCCCGGTTGACGGAGGCCTACAATGAGCAGTTCTTC. The encoded protein is CASSPRLTEAYNEQFF.

The chain combines TRBV9 with TRBJ2-1; 7 bases match TRBD2. Germline CDR1 and CDR2: SGDLS and YYNGEE. V was clipped by 4 bases and J by 0 bases; unmatched bases: 4. CDR3 length equals 15 residues. The CDR3 region has the DNA TGTGCCAGCAGCACTAGCGAGAGCTCCTACAATGAGCAGTTCTTC. It yields the protein CASSTSESSYNEQFF.

The chain couples TRBV18 to TRBJ1-1, with D unresolved. From germline, CDR1 is KGHSH and CDR2 LQKENI. This CDR3 has 13 residues. V was pared by 6 bases and J by 6 bases, with 14 bases between. CDR3 amino acids: CASSPLAGPEAFF. Written as DNA, the CDR3 is TGTGCCAGCTCCCCCCTCGCGGGCCCTGAAGCTTTCTTT.

This clone has a handful of counts. This rearrangement joins TRBV28 to TRBJ2-7; the match to TRBD1 covers 8 bases. Germline assignment: CDR1 MDHEN and CDR2 SYDVKM. The J segment lost 0 bases and the V segment lost 7 bases, leaving 5 bases of the junction unmatched. The CDR3 is made up of 14 amino acids. CDR3 loop: CASTRQGYSYEQYF. The CDR3 DNA follows: TGTGCCAGCACCCGACAGGGGTACTCCTACGAGCAGTACTTC.

V gene TRBV7-2 combines with J gene TRBJ1-2; tentatively, D is TRBD1 (5 bases). In germline, CDR1 is SGHTA, CDR2 FQGNSA. The CDR3 is 14 amino acids. Deletions cut 2 bases from V and 2 bases from J, with 9 bases between. The CDR3 DNA follows: TGTGCCAGCAGCTTAAGGGGCGGGAACTATGGCTACACCTTC. Amino acid sequence: CASSLRGGNYGYTF.

V gene TRBV12-5 combines with J gene TRBJ2-7; D ambiguous. This CDR3 has 15 residues. Germline V gives CDR1 LGHNT, CDR2 FRNRAP. Trimming pared 3 bases from V and 4 bases from J, leaving 16 bases between. The CDR3 nucleotides are TGTGCTAGTGGTTTCCGATTCGGGCCTATTTACGAGCAGTACTTC. Amino acids: CASGFRFGPIYEQYF.

The genes are TRBV18 and TRBJ2-7; D unresolved. Trimming shortened V by 2 bases and J by 0 bases, and 26 bases separated the two germline ends. In germline, CDR1 is KGHSH, CDR2 LQKENI. The CDR3 covers 20 residues. CDR3: CASSPAFVRRLRASSYEQYF. The CDR3 DNA reads as TGTGCCAGCTCACCAGCCTTTGTCAGGCGGTTACGTGCCTCCTCCTACGAGCAGTACTTC.

The CDR3 region is CASSLSASNYGYTF. Written as DNA, the CDR3 is TGTGCCAGCAGTTTATCGGCTTCTAACTATGGCTACACCTTC. The chain recombines TRBV2 with TRBJ1-2; D unresolved. Germline V gives CDR1 SNHLY, CDR2 FYNNEI. This CDR3 is built from 14 residues. Trimming left V 5 bases short and J 0 bases short, with 10 bases between. The full variable domain, completed using reference TRBV2 and TRBJ1-2, is EPEVTQTPSHQVTQMGQEVILRCVPISNHLYFYWYRQILGQKVEFLVSFYNNEISEKSEIFDDQFSVERPDGSNFTLKIRSTKLEDSAMYFCASSLSASNYGYTFGSGTRLTVV.